This TCR beta chain was obtained from a study of cytomegalovirus exposure and HLA in healthy donors. The CDR3 consists of 13 residues. Trimming shortened V by 4 bases and J by 4 bases, and 10 bases separated the two germline ends. The germline gives CDR1 MNHEY, CDR2 SVGAGI. PCR was performed using 60 Vbeta and 13 Jbeta primers. Profiled with immunoSEQ multiplex PCR; TCRdb holds only in-frame clones, not every one. The sample records more than 80,000 clones, about 85% being singletons. The V gene is TRBV6-5, the J gene TRBJ1-2, with no clear D. The sequence was obtained from a female donor in good health and CMV-seropositive. Sequencing was performed on PBMCs. CDR3 sequence: CASSSNSPYGYTF. The DNA of the CDR3 is TGTGCCAGCAGTTCGAACAGTCCCTATGGCTACACCTTC.